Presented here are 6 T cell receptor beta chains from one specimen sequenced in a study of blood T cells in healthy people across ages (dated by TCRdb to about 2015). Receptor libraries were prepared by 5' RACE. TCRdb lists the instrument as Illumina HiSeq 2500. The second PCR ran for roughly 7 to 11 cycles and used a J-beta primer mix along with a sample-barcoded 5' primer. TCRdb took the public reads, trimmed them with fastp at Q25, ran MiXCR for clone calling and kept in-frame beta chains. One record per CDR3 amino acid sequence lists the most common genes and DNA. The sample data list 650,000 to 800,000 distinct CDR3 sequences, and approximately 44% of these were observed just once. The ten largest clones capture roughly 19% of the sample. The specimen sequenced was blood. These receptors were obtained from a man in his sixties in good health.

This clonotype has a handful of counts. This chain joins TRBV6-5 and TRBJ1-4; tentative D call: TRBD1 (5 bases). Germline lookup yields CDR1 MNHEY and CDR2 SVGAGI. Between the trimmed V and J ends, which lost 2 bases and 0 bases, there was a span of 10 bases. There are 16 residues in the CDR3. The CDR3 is CASSYTGHATNEKLFF. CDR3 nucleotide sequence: TGTGCCAGCAGTTACACAGGCCATGCAACTAATGAAAAACTGTTTTTT.

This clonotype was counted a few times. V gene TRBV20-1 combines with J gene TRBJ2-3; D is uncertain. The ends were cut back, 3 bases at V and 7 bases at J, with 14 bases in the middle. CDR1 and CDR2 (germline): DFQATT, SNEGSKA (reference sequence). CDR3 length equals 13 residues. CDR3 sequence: CSARVPLSNTQYF. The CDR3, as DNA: TGCAGTGCTAGGGTTCCTTTATCAAATACGCAGTATTTT.

The DNA for the CDR3 is TGTGCCAGCAGGTCGACCGGGGCTAGCCGAGAGACCCAGTACTTC. Amino acids: CASRSTGASRETQYF. The V call is TRBV5-6, the J call TRBJ2-5, with D perhaps matching TRBD1 or TRBD2 (5 bases each). The germline V and J ends were trimmed by 5 bases and 4 bases, with 18 bases remaining between them. The CDR3 contains 15 residues. CDR1 is SGHDT and CDR2 is YYEEEE in the germline V gene.

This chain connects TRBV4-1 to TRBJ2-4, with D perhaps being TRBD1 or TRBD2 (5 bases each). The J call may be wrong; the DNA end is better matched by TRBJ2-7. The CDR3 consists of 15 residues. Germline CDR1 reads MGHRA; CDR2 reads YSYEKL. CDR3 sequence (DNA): TGCGCCAGCAGCCCCAGTTGGGGGAATAACTACGAGCAGTACTTC. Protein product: CASSPSWGNNYEQYF.

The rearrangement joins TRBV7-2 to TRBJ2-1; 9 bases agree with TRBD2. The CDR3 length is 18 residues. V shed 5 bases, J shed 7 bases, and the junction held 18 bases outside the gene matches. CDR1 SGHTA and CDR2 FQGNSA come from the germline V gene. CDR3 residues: CASSLSPGTSPGGNEQFF. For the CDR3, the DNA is TGTGCCAGCAGCCTCAGTCCCGGGACTAGCCCGGGGGGGAATGAGCAGTTCTTC. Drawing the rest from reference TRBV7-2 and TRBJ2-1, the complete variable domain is GAGVSQSPSNKVTEKGKDVELRCDPISGHTALYWYRQSLGQGLEFLIYFQGNSAPDKSGLPSDRFSAERTGGSVSTLTIQRTQQEDSAVYLCASSLSPGTSPGGNEQFFGPGTRLTVL.

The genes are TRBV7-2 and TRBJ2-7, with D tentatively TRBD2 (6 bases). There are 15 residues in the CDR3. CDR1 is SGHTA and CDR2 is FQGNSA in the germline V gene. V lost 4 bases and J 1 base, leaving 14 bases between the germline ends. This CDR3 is CASSSPGGASYEQYF. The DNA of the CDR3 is TGTGCCAGCAGCTCACCCGGGGGTGCTTCCTACGAGCAGTACTTC.